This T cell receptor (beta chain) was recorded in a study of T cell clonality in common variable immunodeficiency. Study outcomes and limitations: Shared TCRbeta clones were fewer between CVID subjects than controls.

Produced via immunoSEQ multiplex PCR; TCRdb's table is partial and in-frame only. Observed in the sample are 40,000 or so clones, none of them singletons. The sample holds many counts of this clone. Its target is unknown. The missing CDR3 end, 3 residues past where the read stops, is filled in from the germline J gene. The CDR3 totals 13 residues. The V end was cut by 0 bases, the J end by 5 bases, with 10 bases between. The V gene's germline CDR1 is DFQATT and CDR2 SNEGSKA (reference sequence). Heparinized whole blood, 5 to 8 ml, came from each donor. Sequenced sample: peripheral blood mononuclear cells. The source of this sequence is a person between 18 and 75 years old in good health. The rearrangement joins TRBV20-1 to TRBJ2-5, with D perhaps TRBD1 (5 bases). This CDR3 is CSARDQGRETQYF. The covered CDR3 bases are TGCAGTGCTAGAGACCAGGGTCGGGAGACC.